This T cell receptor (beta chain) was found in a study of regulatory T cells in long-lasting Graves disease. Relying on iRepertoire HTBI primers and Arm-PCR of CDR3 regions, the team built TCR beta libraries. TCRdb re-analysed the multiplex PCR reads in MiXCR, keeping a single row per CDR3 protein. The top ten clones hold less than 25% of a sample with 400,000 or so distinct CDR3 sequences, about a fifth of them seen once. This clonotype occurred many times. As to time point: persistent/refractory GD, antithyroid drugs over 5 years with positive TRAb. Following extraction of RNA from PBMCs, that RNA was used to make the TCR library. The germline V gene encodes CDR1 SGHAT and CDR2 FQDESV (reference sequence). CDR3 size: 13 residues. Trimming took off 8 bases at V and 2 bases at J, with 12 bases between the two ends.

The TCR originated in a female donor with Graves disease. This material consisted of peripheral blood mononuclear cells (PBMCs), taken when the disease was refractory, from a patient treated with antithyroid drugs. The chain employs TRBV11-1 and TRBJ2-5, with D possibly matching TRBD2 (6 bases). The CDR3 DNA reads TGTGCCAGCTGCGGGAACCTACAAGAGACCCAGTACTTC. Protein sequence: CASCGNLQETQYF.